This T cell receptor (beta chain) derives from a study of blood T cell repertoires in COVID-19. In the study overall: There were acute and convalescent COVID-19 samples, and they came from the United States, Italy and Spain.

Method: immunoSEQ multiplex PCR; TCRdb's copy keeps in-frame clones and lacks some. The sample lists around 320,000 clones, 85% to 95% occurring once. Enrollees, roughly 18 to 89 years old, lived in roughly 24 US areas. The source material was PBMCs or T cells enriched from blood (not recorded which). This receptor was obtained from a young woman who had been exposed to COVID-19.

CDR3 in amino acids: CASSSGGLYGYTF. For the CDR3, the DNA is TGTGCCAGCAGTTCTGGGGGCCTCTATGGCTACACCTTC. The rearrangement joins TRBV28 to TRBJ1-2, with D possibly TRBD1 on 6 matching bases. Per germline, CDR1 MDHEN and CDR2 SYDVKM. Trimming took 4 bases from V and 4 from J, leaving 10 bases between them. This CDR3 is built from 13 residues.